This TCR beta chain was sequenced in a study of cytomegalovirus exposure and HLA in healthy donors. As to this clone: Its antigen is undetermined.

The V gene lost 7 bases and the J gene lost 5 bases, with 17 bases spanning the gap. This CDR3 comprises 14 residues. The V gene's germline CDR1 is LNHDA and CDR2 SQIVND (reference sequence). Regarding donors, all were healthy bone marrow donors. PCR primers comprised 60 Vbeta and 13 Jbeta primers. Libraries were prepared by immunoSEQ multiplex PCR; TCRdb keeps only in-frame clonotypes and omits some of them. The sample has about 100,000 clones, roughly 74% seen once. Study findings and constraints: Segments of the TCR beta V type were, in most cases, productive about 87% or about 30% of the time in an earlier analysis. Highest at DRB1 and lowest at HLA-C, TCR association rates differed among HLA loci in a later analysis. Later on, an analysis tied 15,000 to 20,000 TCR beta sequences to HLA alleles at 0.05 false discovery rate.

Sequencing was done on a sample of PBMCs. The TCR originated in a woman aged 65 to 85 in good health and CMV-seropositive. The V and J genes are TRBV19 and TRBJ1-2; TRBD1 might be the D (6 bases). This chain's CDR3 is CASTPGGGSYGYTF. Here the CDR3 DNA reads TGTGCCAGTACTCCGGGAGGGGGTAGTTATGGCTACACCTTC. The variable domain in full, completed from reference TRBV19 and TRBJ1-2, reads DGGITQSPKYLFRKEGQNVTLSCEQNLNHDAMYWYRQDPGQGLRLIYYSQIVNDFQKGDIAEGYSVSREKKESFPLTVTSAQKNPTAFYLCASTPGGGSYGYTFGSGTRLTVV.